This is a list of T cell receptor beta chains from one sample in a study of CD8+CD57+ T cells in acquired aplastic anemia. TCRdb reprocessed the reads with MiXCR, giving one entry per CDR3 protein. The sample yields about half a million distinct CDR3 sequences, approximately 33% seen once. Input material: sorted CD4+, CD8+, or CD8+CD57+ T cells (not recorded which) from PBMCs. The receptors were sampled from a human donor with aplastic anemia. CDR3s include the opening cysteine and the closing phenylalanine or tryptophan. The order of the fields is clone size, V gene, CDR3 length, D gene, J gene, CDR3 protein, CDR3 DNA. A D gene is named only where the DNA matches it firmly. Clone size is shown for a subset of rows, as once, few, many or a class of expanded clone.

many	TRBV7-2	14	-	TRBJ2-7	CASSAGGFSYEQYF	TGTGCCAGCAGCGCCGGGGGTTTCTCCTACGAGCAGTACTTC
-	TRBV6-1	16	TRBD1	TRBJ1-1	CASSPKGGGAWTEAFF	TGTGCCAGCAGTCCTAAAGGAGGGGGCGCTTGGACTGAAGCTTTCTTT
many	TRBV7-8	13	TRBD1	TRBJ2-7	CASRSGQGVEQYF	TGTGCCAGCAGATCGGGACAGGGAGTCGAGCAGTACTTC
many	TRBV9	16	-	TRBJ1-6	CASSEGGRRDNSPLHF	TGTGCCAGCAGCGAGGGTGGGAGAAGAGATAATTCACCCCTCCACTTT
-	TRBV11-1	16	TRBD1	TRBJ2-5	CASSSLRDRDKETQYF	TGTGCCAGCAGCTCCTTACGAGACAGGGATAAAGAGACCCAGTACTTC
many	TRBV29-1	16	-	TRBJ2-1	CSVESGRGVTYNEQFF	TGCAGCGTTGAGAGTGGAAGGGGCGTAACCTACAATGAGCAGTTCTTC
few	TRBV6-1	13	TRBD1	TRBJ2-7	CASGQGISYEQYF	TGTGCCAGCGGACAGGGGATTTCCTACGAGCAGTACTTC
many	TRBV15	15	-	TRBJ2-7	CATSRVGPNTYEQYF	TGTGCCACCAGCAGAGTCGGACCTAATACCTACGAGCAGTACTTC
-	TRBV20-1	16	-	TRBJ2-3	CSASPTLDSGTDTQYF	TGCAGTGCTAGCCCCACTTTGGACAGTGGCACAGATACGCAGTATTTT
-	TRBV2	16	TRBD2	TRBJ2-7	CASSLLAGGVPYEQYF	TGTGCCAGCAGTTTACTAGCGGGGGGCGTGCCCTACGAGCAGTACTTC
few	TRBV6-1	13	-	TRBJ2-5	CASRRLVEETQYF	TGTGCCAGCAGGCGACTAGTAGAGGAGACCCAGTACTTC
-	TRBV2	15	-	TRBJ1-6	CASSLQVGSDSPLHF	TGTGCCAGCAGTCTCCAAGTAGGGTCCGACTCACCCCTCCACTTT
-	TRBV25-1	19	TRBD2	TRBJ2-1	CASRGPGLAGGLASHEQFF	TGTGCCAGCAGAGGACCGGGACTAGCGGGGGGGCTGGCTTCGCATGAGCAGTTCTTC
-	TRBV13	13	-	TRBJ2-7	CASSVRGIHGQYF	TGTGCCAGCAGTGTTCGGGGTATCCACGGGCAGTACTTC
-	TRBV11-1	18	TRBD2	TRBJ2-5	CASSLSTSGGINQETQYF	TGTGCCAGCAGCTTAAGTACTAGCGGGGGGATCAATCAAGAGACCCAGTACTTC
many	TRBV14	16	TRBD1	TRBJ1-6	CASSQETGQGNSPLHF	TGTGCCAGCAGCCAAGAGACGGGACAGGGCAATTCACCCCTCCACTTT
-	TRBV7-3	13	-	TRBJ2-7	CAGSFDTGYEQYF	TGTGCCGGCAGCTTCGACACAGGGTACGAGCAGTACTTC
-	TRBV20-1	13	-	TRBJ1-6	CSARDPQYPPLHF	TGCAGTGCTAGAGATCCACAGTACCCACCCCTCCACTTT
few	TRBV12-3/TRBV12-4	13	TRBD1	TRBJ1-1	CASRGQAITEAFF	TGTGCCAGCAGGGGACAGGCGATCACTGAAGCTTTCTTT
many	TRBV25-1	16	-	TRBJ2-2	CASSEFGGRGTGELFF	TGTGCCAGCAGTGAATTCGGGGGGCGCGGGACCGGGGAGCTGTTTTTT
-	TRBV19	15	-	TRBJ2-2	CATKSTDGYTGELFF	TGTGCCACCAAATCGACGGACGGATACACCGGGGAGCTGTTTTTT
few	TRBV14	16	-	TRBJ1-1	CASSQELGRVGTEAFF	TGTGCCAGCAGCCAAGAGCTCGGCAGGGTCGGAACTGAAGCTTTCTTT
-	TRBV7-3	14	-	TRBJ2-1	CASSFRGSVHEQFF	TGTGCCAGCAGCTTCCGGGGATCCGTACATGAGCAGTTCTTC
many	TRBV6-9	12	-	TRBJ2-2	CASSYSTGELFF	TGTGCCAGCAGTTACTCGACCGGGGAGCTGTTTTTT
few	TRBV7-9	12	-	TRBJ1-2	CASTYGGFGYTF	TGTGCCAGCACCTACGGGGGTTTTGGCTACACCTTC
-	TRBV20-1	14	TRBD2	TRBJ2-3	CSAPGLAGVDTQYF	TGCAGTGCTCCGGGACTAGCGGGGGTAGATACGCAGTATTTT
-	TRBV15	16	-	TRBJ2-3	CATRDTSGTRTDTQYF	TGTGCCACCAGGGATACGTCAGGGACGCGCACAGATACGCAGTATTTT
-	TRBV12-3/TRBV12-4	14	-	TRBJ2-7	CASSQSTGTYEQYF	TGTGCCAGCAGTCAGTCGACAGGAACCTACGAGCAGTACTTC
-	TRBV6-5	15	-	TRBJ1-6	CASSLTGLKNSPLHF	TGTGCCAGCAGTTTGACGGGACTTAAAAATTCACCCCTCCACTTT
-	TRBV20-1	16	TRBD2	TRBJ2-3	CSARDLSGTSVDTQYF	TGCAGTGCTAGAGATCTATCAGGGACTAGTGTGGATACGCAGTATTTT
-	TRBV20-1	18	TRBD2	TRBJ2-1	CSARDGGGVDGSYNEQFF	TGCAGTGCTAGAGATGGCGGGGGGGTTGATGGGTCCTACAATGAGCAGTTCTTC
-	TRBV13	12	TRBD2	TRBJ2-1	CAWSAGGSEQFF	TGTGCCTGGAGTGCGGGGGGTAGTGAGCAGTTCTTC
many	TRBV7-9	12	-	TRBJ2-5	CVGQTPGETQYF	TGTGTCGGGCAGACGCCAGGCGAGACCCAGTACTTC
-	TRBV4-2	15	-	TRBJ1-1	CASSQVGPMNTEAFF	TGTGCCAGCAGCCAAGTGGGACCGATGAACACTGAAGCTTTCTTT
-	TRBV2	13	-	TRBJ1-2	CASTWNSQLGYTF	TGTGCCAGCACATGGAACAGTCAGCTCGGCTACACCTTC
-	TRBV25-1	11	-	TRBJ1-1	CASSQGSGAFF	TGTGCCAGCAGTCAGGGTTCGGGCGCTTTCTTT
many	TRBV11-2	16	-	TRBJ2-5	CASSIRQRRFQETQYF	TGTGCCAGCAGCATCCGACAGCGACGATTCCAAGAGACCCAGTACTTC
many	TRBV10-2	12	-	TRBJ2-5	CASSESSETQYF	TGCGCCAGCAGTGAGTCGTCTGAGACCCAGTACTTC
many	TRBV4-1	16	TRBD1	TRBJ2-7	CASSQKTGTGSPEQYF	TGCGCCAGCAGCCAAAAAACCGGGACAGGGTCCCCCGAGCAGTACTTC
few	TRBV5-1	18	-	TRBJ1-6	CASSPFGTTSSYNSPLHF	TGCGCCAGCAGCCCCTTCGGGACAACCAGCTCCTATAATTCACCCCTCCACTTT
-	TRBV11-2	18	-	TRBJ2-3	CASSLGLGDSLGTDTQYF	TGTGCCAGCAGCTTAGGTCTTGGGGACTCACTTGGCACAGATACGCAGTATTTT
-	TRBV15	12	-	TRBJ2-3	CATSRVTGTQYF	TGTGCCACCAGCAGAGTAACAGGTACGCAGTATTTT
many	TRBV7-8	17	TRBD2	TRBJ2-7	CASSPRWSGGQTYEQYF	TGTGCCAGCAGCCCCCGATGGAGCGGGGGGCAAACCTACGAGCAGTACTTC
few	TRBV6-1	18	TRBD2	TRBJ2-7	CASGPTSGVPPLLYEQYF	TGTGCCAGTGGCCCTACTAGCGGAGTCCCACCTCTCCTATACGAGCAGTACTTC
-	TRBV7-9	15	-	TRBJ1-4	CASSPGLPAEEKLFF	TGTGCCAGCAGCCCGGGCCTTCCCGCAGAAGAAAAACTGTTTTTT
-	TRBV19	14	TRBD2	TRBJ2-1	CASSVPSGGSEQFF	TGTGCCAGTAGTGTTCCTAGCGGGGGGAGTGAGCAGTTCTTC
-	TRBV19	13	-	TRBJ1-2	CASRPGHNYGYTF	TGTGCCAGCAGGCCGGGTCACAACTATGGCTACACCTTC
-	TRBV6-1	16	-	TRBJ2-7	CASSEGVSGEVYEQYF	TGTGCCAGCAGTGAGGGGGTATCTGGGGAGGTCTACGAGCAGTACTTC
-	TRBV11-2	16	-	TRBJ2-5	CASSLIGPGAQETQYF	TGTGCCAGCAGCTTAATTGGGCCGGGGGCACAAGAGACCCAGTACTTC
-	TRBV3-1	16	-	TRBJ2-1	CASSSLRGVLANEQFF	TGTGCCAGCAGCTCTTTACGGGGAGTCCTTGCCAATGAGCAGTTCTTC
once	TRBV3-1	13	-	TRBJ2-2	CASSQAAGGELFF	TGTGCCAGCAGCCAGGCAGCTGGGGGGGAGCTGTTTTTT
-	TRBV6-5	14	-	TRBJ1-2	CAGSYGGGGSGYTF	TGTGCCGGCAGTTACGGTGGCGGGGGTTCTGGCTACACCTTC
-	TRBV10-3	14	-	TRBJ2-5	CASRGGTGEETQYF	TGTGCCAGCAGGGGAGGGACAGGAGAAGAGACCCAGTACTTC
many	TRBV29-1	14	TRBD2	TRBJ2-1	CSVAVASGYNEQFF	TGCAGCGTTGCGGTGGCTAGCGGTTACAATGAGCAGTTCTTC
-	TRBV29-1	13	-	TRBJ1-1	CSVPAGGDTEAFF	TGCAGCGTCCCAGCGGGGGGGGACACTGAAGCTTTCTTT
once	TRBV25-1	15	-	TRBJ1-3	CASSSPPNSGNTIYF	TGTGCCAGCAGCTCCCCCCCGAACTCTGGAAACACCATATATTTT
-	TRBV2	15	TRBD1	TRBJ1-1	CASRARTGVNTEAFF	TGTGCCAGCAGAGCCCGGACAGGGGTGAACACTGAAGCTTTCTTT
-	TRBV25-1	8	-	TRBJ1-2	CAGEGYTF	TGTGCCGGGGAAGGCTACACCTTC
-	TRBV10-3	15	-	TRBJ1-6	CASSGQDSYNSPLHF	TGTGCCAGCAGTGGGCAGGACTCCTATAATTCACCCCTCCACTTT